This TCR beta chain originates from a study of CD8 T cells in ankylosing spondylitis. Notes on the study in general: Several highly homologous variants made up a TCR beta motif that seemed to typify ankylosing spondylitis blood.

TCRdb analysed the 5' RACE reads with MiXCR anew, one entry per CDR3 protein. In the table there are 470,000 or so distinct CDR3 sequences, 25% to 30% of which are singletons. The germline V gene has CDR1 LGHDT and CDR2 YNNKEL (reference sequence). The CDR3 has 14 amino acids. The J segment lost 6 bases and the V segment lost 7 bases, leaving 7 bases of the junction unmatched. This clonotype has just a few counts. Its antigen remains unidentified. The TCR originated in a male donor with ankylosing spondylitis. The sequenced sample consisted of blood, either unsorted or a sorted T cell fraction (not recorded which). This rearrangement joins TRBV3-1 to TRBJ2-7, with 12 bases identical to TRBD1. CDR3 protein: CASNSGTGGFEQYF. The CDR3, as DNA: TGTGCCAGCAACTCCGGGACAGGGGGCTTCGAGCAGTACTTC.